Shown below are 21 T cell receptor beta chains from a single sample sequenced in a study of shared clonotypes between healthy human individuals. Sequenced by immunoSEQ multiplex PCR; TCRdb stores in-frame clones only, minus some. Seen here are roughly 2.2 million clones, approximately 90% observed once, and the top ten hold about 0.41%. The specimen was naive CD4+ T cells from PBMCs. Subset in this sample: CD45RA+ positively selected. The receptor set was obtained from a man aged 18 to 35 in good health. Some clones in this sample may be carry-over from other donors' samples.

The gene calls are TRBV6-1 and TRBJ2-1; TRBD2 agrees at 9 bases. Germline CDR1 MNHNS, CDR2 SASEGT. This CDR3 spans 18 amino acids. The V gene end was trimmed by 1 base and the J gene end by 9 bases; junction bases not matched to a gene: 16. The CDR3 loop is CASSEVPSGIPFAGEQFF. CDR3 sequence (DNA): TGTGCCAGCAGTGAAGTGCCTAGCGGGATCCCATTCGCCGGTGAGCAGTTCTTC.

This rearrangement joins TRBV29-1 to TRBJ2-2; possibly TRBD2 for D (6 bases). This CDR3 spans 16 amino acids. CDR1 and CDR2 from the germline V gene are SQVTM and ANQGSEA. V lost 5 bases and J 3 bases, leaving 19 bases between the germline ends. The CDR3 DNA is TGCAGCGTTAGTGAATTCGGGGGAGAGGACACCGGGGAGCTGTTTTTT. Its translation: CSVSEFGGEDTGELFF.

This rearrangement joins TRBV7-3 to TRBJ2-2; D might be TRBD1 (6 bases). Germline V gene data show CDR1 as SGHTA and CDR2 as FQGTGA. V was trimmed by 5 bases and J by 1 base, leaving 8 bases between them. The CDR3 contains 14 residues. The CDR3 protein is CASSQGRNTGELFF. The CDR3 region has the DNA TGTGCCAGCAGCCAGGGGAGGAACACCGGGGAGCTGTTTTTT.

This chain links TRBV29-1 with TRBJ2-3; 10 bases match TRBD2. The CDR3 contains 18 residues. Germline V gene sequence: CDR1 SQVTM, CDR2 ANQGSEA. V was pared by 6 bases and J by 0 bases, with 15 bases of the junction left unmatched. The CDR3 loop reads CSVPSLRTSGPSTDTQYF. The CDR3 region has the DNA TGCAGCGTCCCATCCCTTAGGACTAGCGGTCCTAGCACAGATACGCAGTATTTT.

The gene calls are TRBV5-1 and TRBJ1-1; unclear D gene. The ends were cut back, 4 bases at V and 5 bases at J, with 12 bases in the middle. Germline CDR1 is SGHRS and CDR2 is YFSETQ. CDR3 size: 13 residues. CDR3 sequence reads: CASSPGEITEAFF. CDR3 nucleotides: TGCGCCAGCAGCCCCGGCGAAATTACTGAAGCTTTCTTT.

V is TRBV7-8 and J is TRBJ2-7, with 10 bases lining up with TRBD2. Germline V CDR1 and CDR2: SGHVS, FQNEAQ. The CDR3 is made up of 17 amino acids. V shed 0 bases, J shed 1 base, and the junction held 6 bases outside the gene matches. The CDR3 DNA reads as TGTGCCAGCAGCTTAGCGACCGCTAGCGGGAGATCCTACGAGCAGTACTTC. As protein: CASSLATASGRSYEQYF.

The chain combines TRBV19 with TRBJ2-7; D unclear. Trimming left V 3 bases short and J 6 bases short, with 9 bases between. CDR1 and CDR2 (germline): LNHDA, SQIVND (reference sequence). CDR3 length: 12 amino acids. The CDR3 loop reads CASSMKVGEQYF. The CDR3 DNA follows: TGTGCCAGTAGTATGAAGGTCGGCGAGCAGTACTTC.

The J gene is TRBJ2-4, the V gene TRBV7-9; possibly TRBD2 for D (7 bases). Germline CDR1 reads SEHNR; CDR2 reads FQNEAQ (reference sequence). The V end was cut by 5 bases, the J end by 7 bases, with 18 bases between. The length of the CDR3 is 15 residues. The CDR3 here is CASSPDRGRGNIQYF. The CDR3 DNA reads TGTGCCAGCAGCCCAGATAGGGGGAGGGGGAACATTCAGTACTTC.

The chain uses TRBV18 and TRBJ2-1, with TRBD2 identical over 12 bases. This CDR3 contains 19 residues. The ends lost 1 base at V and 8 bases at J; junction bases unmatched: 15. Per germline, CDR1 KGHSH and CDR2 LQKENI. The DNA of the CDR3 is TGTGCCAGCTCACCACGAGCTAGCGGGAGGGGAAGGTCGAGGGATGAGCAGTTCTTC. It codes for CASSPRASGRGRSRDEQFF. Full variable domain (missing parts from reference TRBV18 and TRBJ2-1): NAGVMQNPRHLVRRRGQEARLRCSPMKGHSHVYWYRQLPEEGLKFMVYLQKENIIDESGMPKERFSAEFPKEGPSILRIQQVVRGDSAAYFCASSPRASGRGRSRDEQFFGPGTRLTVL.

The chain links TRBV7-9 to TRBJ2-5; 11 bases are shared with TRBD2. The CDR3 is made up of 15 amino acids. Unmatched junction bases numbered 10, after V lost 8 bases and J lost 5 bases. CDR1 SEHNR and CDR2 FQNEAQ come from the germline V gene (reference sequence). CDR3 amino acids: CASRPGLAVRETQYF. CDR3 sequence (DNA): TGTGCCAGCCGACCGGGACTAGCGGTCCGGGAGACCCAGTACTTC.

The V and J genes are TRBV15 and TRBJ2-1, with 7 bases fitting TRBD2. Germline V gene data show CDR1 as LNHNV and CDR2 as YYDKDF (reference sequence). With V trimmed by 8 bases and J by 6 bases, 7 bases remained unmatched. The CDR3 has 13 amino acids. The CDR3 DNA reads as TGTGCCACCCGATTAGCGGGCGGCAATGAGCAGTTCTTC. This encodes CATRLAGGNEQFF. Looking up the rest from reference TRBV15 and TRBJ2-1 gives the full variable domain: DAMVIQNPRYQVTQFGKPVTLSCSQTLNHNVMYWYQQKSSQAPKLLFHYYDKDFNNEADTPDNFQSRRPNTSFCFLDIRSPGLGDTAMYLCATRLAGGNEQFFGPGTRLTVL.

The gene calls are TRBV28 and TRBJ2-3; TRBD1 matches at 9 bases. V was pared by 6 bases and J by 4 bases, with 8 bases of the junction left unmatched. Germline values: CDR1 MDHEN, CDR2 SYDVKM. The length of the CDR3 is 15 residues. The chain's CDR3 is CASRETGGASDTQYF. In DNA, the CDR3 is TGTGCCAGCAGAGAAACAGGGGGCGCTTCAGATACGCAGTATTTT.

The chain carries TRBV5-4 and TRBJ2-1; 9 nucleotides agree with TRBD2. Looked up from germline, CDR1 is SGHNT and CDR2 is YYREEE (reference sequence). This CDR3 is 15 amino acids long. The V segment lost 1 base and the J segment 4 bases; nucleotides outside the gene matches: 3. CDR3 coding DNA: TGTGCCAGCAGCTTGAACGCGGGAGGGTACAATGAGCAGTTCTTC. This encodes CASSLNAGGYNEQFF.

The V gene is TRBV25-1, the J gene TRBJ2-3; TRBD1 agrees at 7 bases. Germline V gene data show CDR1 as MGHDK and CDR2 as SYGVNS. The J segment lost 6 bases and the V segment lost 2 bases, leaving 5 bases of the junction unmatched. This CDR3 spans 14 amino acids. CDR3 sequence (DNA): TGTGCCAGCAGTGAAAGGGGGCGGCGGGATACGCAGTATTTT. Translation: CASSERGRRDTQYF.

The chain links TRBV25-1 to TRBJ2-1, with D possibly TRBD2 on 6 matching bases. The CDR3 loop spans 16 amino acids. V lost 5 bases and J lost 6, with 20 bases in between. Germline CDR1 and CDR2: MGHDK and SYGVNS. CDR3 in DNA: TGTGCCAGCAGTCCGTACTACAAGGTCGGGGGCAATGAGCAGTTCTTC. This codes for CASSPYYKVGGNEQFF.

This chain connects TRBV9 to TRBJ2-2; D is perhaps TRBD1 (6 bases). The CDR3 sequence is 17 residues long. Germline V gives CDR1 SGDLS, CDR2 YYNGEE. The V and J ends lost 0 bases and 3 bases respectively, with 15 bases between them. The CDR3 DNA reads TGTGCCAGCAGCGTAGCTACAGGGTTACAATACACCGGGGAGCTGTTTTTT. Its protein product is CASSVATGLQYTGELFF.

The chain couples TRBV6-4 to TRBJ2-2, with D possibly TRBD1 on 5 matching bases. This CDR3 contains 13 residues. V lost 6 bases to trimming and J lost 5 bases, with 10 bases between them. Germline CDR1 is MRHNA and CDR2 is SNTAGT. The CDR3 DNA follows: TGTGCCAGCAGCGCCTACAGGACCGGGGAGCTGTTTTTT. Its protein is CASSAYRTGELFF.

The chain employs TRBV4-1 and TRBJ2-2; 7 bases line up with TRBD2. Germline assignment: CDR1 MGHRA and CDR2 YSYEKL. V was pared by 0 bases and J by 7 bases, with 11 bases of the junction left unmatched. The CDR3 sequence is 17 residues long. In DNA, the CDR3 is TGCGCCAGCAGCCAAGATAGAAAAGCGGGATACATCGGGGAGCTGTTTTTT. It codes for CASSQDRKAGYIGELFF.

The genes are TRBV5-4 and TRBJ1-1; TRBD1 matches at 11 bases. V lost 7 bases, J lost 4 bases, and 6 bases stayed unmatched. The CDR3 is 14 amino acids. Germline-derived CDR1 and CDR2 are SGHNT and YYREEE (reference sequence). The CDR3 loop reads CASLAGTGGTEAFF. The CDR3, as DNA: TGTGCCAGCTTGGCGGGGACAGGGGGCACTGAAGCTTTCTTT.

The DNA of the CDR3 is TGTGCCAGCACAAAACTAGCGGGAAACACCGGGGAGCTGTTTTTT. It encodes CASTKLAGNTGELFF. This chain uses TRBV7-3 with TRBJ2-2, with 10 bases identical to TRBD2. J lost 2 bases, V lost 7 bases, and 4 bases had no gene match. From germline, CDR1 is SGHTA and CDR2 FQGTGA. The CDR3 contains 15 residues.

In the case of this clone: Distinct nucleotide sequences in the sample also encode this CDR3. The DNA of the CDR3 is TGTGCCAGCAGTTTAGGTAGAAACTATGGCTACACCTTC. Encoded protein: CASSLGRNYGYTF. The chain combines TRBV28 with TRBJ1-2; the D is unclear. Looked up from germline, CDR1 is MDHEN and CDR2 is SYDVKM. The V and J ends lost 2 bases and 2 bases respectively, with 6 bases between them. The length of the CDR3 is 13 residues.